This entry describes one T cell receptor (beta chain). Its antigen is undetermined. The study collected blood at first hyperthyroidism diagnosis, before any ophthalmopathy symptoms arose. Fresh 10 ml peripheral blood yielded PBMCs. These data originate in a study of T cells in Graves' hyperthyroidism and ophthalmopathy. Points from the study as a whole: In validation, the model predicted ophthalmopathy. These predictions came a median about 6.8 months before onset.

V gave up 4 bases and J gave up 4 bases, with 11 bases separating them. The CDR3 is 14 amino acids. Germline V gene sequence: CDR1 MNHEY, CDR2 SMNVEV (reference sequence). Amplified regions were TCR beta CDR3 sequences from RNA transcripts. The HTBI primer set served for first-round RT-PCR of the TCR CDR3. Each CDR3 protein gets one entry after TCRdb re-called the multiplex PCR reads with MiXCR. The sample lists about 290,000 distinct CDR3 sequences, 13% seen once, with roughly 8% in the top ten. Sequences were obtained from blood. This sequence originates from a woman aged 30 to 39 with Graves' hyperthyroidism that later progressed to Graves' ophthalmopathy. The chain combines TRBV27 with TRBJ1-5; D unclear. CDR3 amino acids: CASSYGSTNQPQHF. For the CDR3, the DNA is TGTGCCAGCAGTTATGGGTCAACAAATCAGCCCCAGCATTTT.